This TCR beta chain came from a study of blood T cell repertoires in COVID-19. TCRdb's table, derived via immunoSEQ multiplex PCR, lists solely in-frame clones and lacks some. Of nearly 350,000 clones listed, about 90% were seen once; the top ten hold approximately 0.99%. Individuals drawn from 20 to 30 US areas were roughly 18 to 95 years old. The CDR3 is 15 residues long. The V gene's germline CDR1 is MDHEN and CDR2 SYDVKM. V was pared by 2 bases and J by 2 bases, with 4 bases of the junction left unmatched. The rearrangement uses TRBV28 and TRBJ1-1; 8 positions agree with TRBD1. Sequenced input: PBMCs or T cells enriched from blood (not recorded which). This clonotype was obtained from a woman aged 25 to 39 who had recovered from COVID-19. This chain's CDR3 is CASSLEQGVNTEAFF. CDR3 nucleotide sequence: TGTGCCAGCAGTTTAGAACAGGGGGTAAACACTGAAGCTTTCTTT.